This T cell receptor (beta chain) was recorded in a study of tumor-infiltrating lymphocytes in primary liver carcinoma. About the study: Stage T1-T3 N0M0 tumors spanned about 4.2 to 10 cm. The yield of productive TCRbeta reads per sample was roughly 3.65 to 7.13 million and was similar across tissue types. Study-wide points: Owing to bulk unsorted samples, no comparison was made between CD4+ and CD8+ repertoires. Tumors had a significantly higher top-250-clone fraction than blood (p = 0.039).

CDR1 MNHEY and CDR2 SVGEGT come from the germline V gene. V was shortened by 7 bases and J by 3 bases, with 12 bases between the two germline ends. The CDR3 is 13 residues long. In the case of this clonotype: What it binds is not known.

A primer matching the constant region was used to make TCR beta cDNA from 500 to 650 ng of total RNA. It was through three nested multiplex PCR rounds of slightly modified ARM-PCR that TCR beta libraries arose. In the first two PCR rounds, TRBV1-TRBV30 forward primers were paired with a C-beta reverse primer, and each round lasted about 9 cycles. TCRdb recomputed calls from the multiplex PCR reads with MiXCR, one row per CDR3 protein. The sample consists of hundreds of thousands of distinct CDR3 sequences, roughly 60% of them appearing once. They got blood RNA out of unsorted whole blood and also pulled out germline DNA.

This clonotype was obtained from a woman aged 25 to 39 with primary liver carcinoma and hepatitis B virus infection. Sequencing input: peripheral blood. The V and J genes are TRBV6-2 or TRBV6-3 and TRBJ2-5, with D uncertain. As DNA, the CDR3 is TGTGCCAGCACTCGTTGGTTCAAAGAGACCCAGTACTTC. Translating gives CASTRWFKETQYF.